Reported below is one T cell receptor beta chain. The split of CD4+ cells yielded CD45RA+ naive and CD45RA-negative memory subsets. The sample originates from a study of shared clonotypes between healthy human individuals. Several immunoSEQ 96-well plates shared each subset's DNA, each plate a replicate. The protocol was immunoSEQ multiplex PCR, while the TCRdb copy is restricted to in-frame clones and leaves out a portion. The table includes around 180,000 clones, 90% to 95% detected once. The sequence derives from a woman in her 30s in good health. Sequencing was carried out using naive CD4+ T cells sorted from blood. Subset defined: CD45RA+ positively selected.

The CDR3 region is CASSGIRDQPQHF. Here the CDR3 DNA reads TGTGCCAGCAGCGGTATTAGGGATCAGCCCCAGCATTTT. The chain recombines TRBV28 with TRBJ1-5; D unclear. Germline CDR1 is MDHEN and CDR2 is SYDVKM. The CDR3 is 13 amino acids. V lost 6 bases to trimming and J lost 5 bases, with 11 bases between them.